Listed below are T cell receptor beta chains from one sample, sequenced in a study of blood T cells in healthy people across ages. Each CDR3 protein gets one entry after TCRdb re-called the 5' RACE reads with MiXCR. The table records 650,000 to 1,000,000 distinct CDR3 sequences, about 37% of them present only once. Source material: blood. The source of these receptors is a man aged 18 to 29 in good health. Each CDR3 is given with its conserved first and last residue. The D gene is left open where the match is weak. Clone size is given for some rows only: seen once, a few or many times, or a class if the clone is expanded.

j_call: TRBJ2-4
clone_size: few
v_call: TRBV2
d_call: -
cdr3_aa: CASSEGPSVKNIQYF
cdr3_nt: TGTGCCAGCAGTGAAGGGCCGTCTGTAAAAAACATTCAGTACTTC

j_call: TRBJ2-3
clone_size: many
v_call: TRBV20-1
d_call: TRBD1
cdr3_aa: CSARGTGVSADTQYF
cdr3_nt: TGCAGTGCTAGGGGGACAGGGGTTTCGGCAGATACGCAGTATTTT

j_call: TRBJ2-1
clone_size: many
v_call: TRBV29-1
d_call: TRBD1
cdr3_aa: CSVPTARDRGTNEQFF
cdr3_nt: TGCAGCGTTCCAACTGCCCGGGACAGAGGGACGAATGAGCAGTTCTTC

j_call: TRBJ2-3
clone_size: -
v_call: TRBV7-9
d_call: TRBD1
cdr3_aa: CASSLARQGTSTDTQYF
cdr3_nt: TGTGCCAGCAGCTTAGCCAGACAGGGGACCTCCACAGATACGCAGTATTTT

j_call: TRBJ1-1
clone_size: -
v_call: TRBV5-4
d_call: -
cdr3_aa: CASSPGIMNTEAFF
cdr3_nt: TGTGCCAGCAGCCCCGGAATTATGAACACTGAAGCTTTCTTT

j_call: TRBJ2-7
clone_size: few
v_call: TRBV7-9
d_call: TRBD1
cdr3_aa: CASSSIDRAPNEQYF
cdr3_nt: TGTGCCAGCAGCTCCATAGACAGGGCTCCCAACGAGCAGTACTTC

j_call: TRBJ1-1
clone_size: -
v_call: TRBV12-3/TRBV12-4
d_call: TRBD1
cdr3_aa: CASFQGQGAPEAFF
cdr3_nt: TGTGCCAGCTTCCAAGGACAGGGGGCGCCTGAAGCTTTCTTT

j_call: TRBJ2-3
clone_size: many
v_call: TRBV12-3/TRBV12-4
d_call: TRBD1
cdr3_aa: CASSRDRGLTDTQYF
cdr3_nt: TGTGCCAGCAGCCGGGACAGGGGGCTGACAGATACGCAGTATTTT

j_call: TRBJ2-1
clone_size: few
v_call: TRBV5-1
d_call: TRBD2
cdr3_aa: CASSLTSGGAYEQFF
cdr3_nt: TGCGCCAGCAGCTTGACTAGCGGGGGGGCCTATGAGCAGTTCTTC

j_call: TRBJ2-3
clone_size: few
v_call: TRBV7-8
d_call: -
cdr3_aa: CASTLQGDTQYF
cdr3_nt: TGTGCCAGCACCCTCCAGGGCGATACGCAGTATTTT

j_call: TRBJ1-5
clone_size: -
v_call: TRBV10-3
d_call: -
cdr3_aa: CAISPFSGNSNQPQHF
cdr3_nt: TGTGCCATCAGTCCCTTTTCGGGGAATAGCAATCAGCCCCAGCATTTT

j_call: TRBJ2-1
clone_size: few
v_call: TRBV20-1
d_call: -
cdr3_aa: CSARDREGPLDEQFF
cdr3_nt: TGCAGTGCTAGAGATCGCGAGGGACCGTTGGATGAGCAGTTCTTC

j_call: TRBJ1-5
clone_size: -
v_call: TRBV20-1
d_call: -
cdr3_aa: CSVKRQIPQPQHF
cdr3_nt: TGCAGTGTTAAGCGACAGATCCCTCAGCCCCAGCATTTT